Each of the 14 T cell receptor beta chains below was sequenced from the same sample in a study of OX40 agonist ivuxolimab in advanced cancers. Assay used: immunoSEQ multiplex PCR; TCRdb lists only in-frame clones, some missing. The data hold around 69,000 clones, with roughly nine tenths observed a single time. The material sequenced was CD4+ or CD8+ T cells sorted from blood, taken in a trial of the OX40 agonist ivuxolimab. These receptors originate from an adult with an advanced solid tumor such as melanoma, head and neck, liver or kidney cancer.

The J gene is TRBJ1-1, the V gene TRBV28; unclear D gene. The CDR3 spans 13 residues. Germline CDR1 reads MDHEN; CDR2 reads SYDVKM. Trimming left V 6 bases short and J 8 bases short, with 16 bases between. The CDR3 DNA reads TGTGCCAGCAGCCGACCGGCCAGAGAAGAAGCTTTCTTT. Encoded protein: CASSRPAREEAFF.

The CDR3 loop reads CASTVGSSGANVLTF. The CDR3, as DNA: TGCGCCAGCACGGTAGGAAGCTCTGGGGCCAACGTCCTGACTTTC. The rearrangement links TRBV5-1 to TRBJ2-6; D unresolved. Germline loops: CDR1 SGHRS, CDR2 YFSETQ. The CDR3 covers 15 residues. The germline V and J ends were trimmed by 6 bases and 0 bases, with 10 bases remaining between them.

V usage is TRBV11-2 and J usage is TRBJ2-7; the D gene is possibly TRBD2 (5 bases). The germline CDR1 and CDR2 sequences are SGHAT and FQNNGV. The V end was cut by 4 bases, the J end by 5 bases, with 15 bases between. This CDR3 comprises 14 residues. The CDR3 loop reads CASSSPPGTDEQYF. DNA of the CDR3: TGTGCCAGCAGCTCGCCCCCGGGAACGGACGAGCAGTACTTC.

This chain links TRBV9 with TRBJ2-5; TRBD2 aligns across 10 bases. Germline loops: CDR1 SGDLS, CDR2 YYNGEE. Losses at the gene ends were 0 bases for V and 1 base for J; bases not matched to a gene: 6. The CDR3 runs 17 residues. CDR3 nucleotides: TGTGCCAGCAGCGTAGGTTCTAGCGGGAGCCTCCAAGAGACCCAGTACTTC. The encoded protein is CASSVGSSGSLQETQYF. Full variable domain (rest looked up from reference TRBV9 and TRBJ2-5): DSGVTQTPKHLITATGQRVTLRCSPRSGDLSVYWYQQSLDQGLQFLIQYYNGEERAKGNILERFSAQQFPDLHSELNLSSLELGDSALYFCASSVGSSGSLQETQYFGPGTRLLVL.

The chain carries TRBV19 and TRBJ1-1; D uncertain. The CDR3 runs to 13 residues. The germline V gene encodes CDR1 LNHDA and CDR2 SQIVND (reference sequence). V was shortened by 3 bases and J by 1 base, with 6 bases between the two germline ends. The CDR3 spells CASSIRENTEAFF. The CDR3 bases are TGTGCCAGTAGTATCCGGGAGAACACTGAAGCTTTCTTT.

The chain carries TRBV10-1 and TRBJ1-6, with 8 bases lining up with TRBD1. The CDR3 is 14 amino acids. V lost 6 bases, J lost 7 bases, and 5 bases stayed unmatched. The germline CDR1 and CDR2 sequences are WNHNN and SYGVQD (reference sequence). CDR3: CASSGQGYNSPLHF. CDR3 coding DNA: TGCGCCAGCAGCGGACAGGGCTACAATTCACCCCTCCACTTT.

This clone showed up just a few times. The V gene is TRBV19, the J gene TRBJ1-1, with D unresolved. This CDR3 has 12 residues. Trimming cost V 10 bases and J 3 bases, with 12 bases left between them. Germline V gives CDR1 LNHDA, CDR2 SQIVND (reference sequence). The CDR3 region has the DNA TGTGCCACCGGTGAGGCGCACACTGAAGCTTTCTTT. This translates into CATGEAHTEAFF.

The chain links TRBV18 to TRBJ1-2; 9 bases match TRBD1. The CDR3 is 14 amino acids. The germline V gene has CDR1 KGHSH and CDR2 LQKENI. V trimming: 4 bases; J trimming: 9 bases; junction bases outside the gene matches: 9. For the CDR3, the DNA is TGTGCCAGCTCACTACGGGACAGGGAGGATCGCTACACCTTC. It encodes CASSLRDREDRYTF.

This sequence joins TRBV4-1 and TRBJ2-1; D remains unclear. The CDR3 totals 13 residues. Germline CDR1 and CDR2: MGHRA and YSYEKL. Trimming stripped 3 bases from V and 11 bases from J, with 14 bases between. This CDR3 is CASSHLGNYQQFF. CDR3 sequence (DNA): TGCGCCAGCAGCCATTTAGGGAACTACCAGCAGTTCTTC.

The V and J genes are TRBV11-1 and TRBJ1-1, with a tentative D call TRBD1 (5 bases). The V gene's germline CDR1 is SGHAT and CDR2 FQDESV (reference sequence). The CDR3 runs 14 residues. Trimming removed 3 bases at V and 4 bases at J, with 12 bases between. The CDR3 sequence: CASSFLQGITEAFF. In nucleotides, the CDR3 is TGTGCCAGCAGCTTTCTTCAGGGAATCACTGAAGCTTTCTTT.

The chain carries TRBV10-1 and TRBJ2-5, with TRBD2 matching over 13 bases. The germline V gene encodes CDR1 WNHNN and CDR2 SYGVQD (reference sequence). J lost 3 bases, V lost 0 bases, and 4 bases had no gene match. The CDR3 covers 17 residues. The CDR3 DNA follows: TGCGCCAGCAGTGAGTCCCCCGGGACTAGCGGGAAAGAGACCCAGTACTTC. Protein sequence: CASSESPGTSGKETQYF.

The chain is built from TRBV29-1 and TRBJ2-1, with D perhaps matching TRBD1 (8 bases). V lost 6 bases to trimming and J lost 8 bases, with 20 bases between them. Per germline, CDR1 SQVTM and CDR2 ANQGSEA. CDR3 length equals 14 residues. The CDR3 bases are TGCAGCGTGGGGGGAGGGACAGGTTCAGATGAGCAGTTCTTC. Its protein product is CSVGGGTGSDEQFF.

The chain couples TRBV5-6 to TRBJ2-5; D possibly corresponds to TRBD1 (6 bases). This CDR3 is built from 12 residues. The V and J ends lost 9 bases and 0 bases respectively, with 9 bases between them. Germline loops: CDR1 SGHDT, CDR2 YYEEEE. DNA for the CDR3: TGTGCCATCGAGGGGGACCAAGAGACCCAGTACTTC. Translating gives CAIEGDQETQYF. The full variable domain, rest sourced from reference TRBV5-6 and TRBJ2-5, is DAGVTQSPTHLIKTRGQQVTLRCSPKSGHDTVSWYQQALGQGPQFIFQYYEEEERQRGNFPDRFSGHQFPNYSSELNVNALLLGDSALYLCAIEGDQETQYFGPGTRLLVL.

The chain joins TRBV6-1 to TRBJ2-7; TRBD2 matches at 7 bases. The germline gives CDR1 MNHNS, CDR2 SASEGT. V lost 4 bases and J lost 2; bases outside the gene matches: 5. The CDR3 runs 14 residues. The CDR3 bases are TGTGCCAGCAGTGGGGGAGGGTTCACCTACGAGCAGTACTTC. Protein: CASSGGGFTYEQYF.